This TCR beta chain was observed in a study of T cells in localized non-small cell lung cancer. V gave up 1 base and J gave up 3 bases, with 22 bases separating them. This CDR3 has 19 residues. Germline V gene sequence: CDR1 SGHRS, CDR2 YFSETQ. Regarding this clone: Its antigen is unidentified.

General observations from the study: Heterogeneity cannot be ruled out, as sequencing used one tumor region only. Paired adjacent lung recovered a median around 59 of the top 100 tumor clones.

Profiled with immunoSEQ multiplex PCR; TCRdb holds only in-frame clones, not every one. The profile shows 90,000 to 95,000 clones, under 95% of them singletons. This material consisted of PBMCs, taken before any cancer treatment. The receptor was derived from a woman aged 35 to 75 with stage II squamous cell lung carcinoma. This sequence joins TRBV5-1 and TRBJ1-4, with D possibly being TRBD1 (5 bases). In nucleotides, the CDR3 is TGCGCCAGCAGCTTGAGAGTCCCAGGGAATGGGAACGCTAATGAAAAACTGTTTTTT. It encodes CASSLRVPGNGNANEKLFF.